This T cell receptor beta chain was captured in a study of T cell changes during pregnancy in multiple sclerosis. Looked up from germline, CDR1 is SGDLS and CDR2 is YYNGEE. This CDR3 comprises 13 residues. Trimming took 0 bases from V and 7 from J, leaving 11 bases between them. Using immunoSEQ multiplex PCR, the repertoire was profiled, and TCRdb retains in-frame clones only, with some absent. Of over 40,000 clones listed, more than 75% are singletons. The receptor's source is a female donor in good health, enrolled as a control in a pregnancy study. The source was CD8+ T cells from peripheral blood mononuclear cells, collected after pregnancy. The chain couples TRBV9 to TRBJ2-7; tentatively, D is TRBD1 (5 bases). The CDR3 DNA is TGTGCCAGCAGCGTAGGCCAGGGCATTGAGCAGTACTTC. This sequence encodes CASSVGQGIEQYF. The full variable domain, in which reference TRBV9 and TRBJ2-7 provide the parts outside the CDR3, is DSGVTQTPKHLITATGQRVTLRCSPRSGDLSVYWYQQSLDQGLQFLIQYYNGEERAKGNILERFSAQQFPDLHSELNLSSLELGDSALYFCASSVGQGIEQYFGPGTRLTVT.